Listed here are 30 T cell receptor beta chains from one sample, sequenced in a study of PD-1 blockade in classical Hodgkin lymphoma. Sequenced by immunoSEQ multiplex PCR; TCRdb stores in-frame clones only, minus some. There are roughly 32,000 clones in the sample; roughly 82% occur only once, and about 32% lies in the top ten. Each patient's relapse followed autologous stem cell transplantation, and brentuximab vedotin exposure varied. The source was peripheral blood mononuclear cells (PBMCs), collected at baseline. These receptors were obtained from a human donor with classical Hodgkin lymphoma.

This clone ranks as medium-sized. This chain links TRBV7-9 with TRBJ1-1, with 8 bases matching TRBD1. J lost 6 bases, V lost 3 bases, and 12 bases had no gene match. The V gene's germline CDR1 is SEHNR and CDR2 FQNEAQ (reference sequence). The CDR3 covers 16 residues. CDR3 protein: CASSFHDRGARSEAFF. The CDR3 nucleotides read TGTGCCAGCAGCTTTCATGACAGGGGCGCGAGATCTGAAGCTTTCTTT.

This chain connects TRBV30 to TRBJ1-2; D is unclear. In germline, CDR1 is GTSNPN, CDR2 SVGIG (reference sequence). The V end was cut by 3 bases, the J end by 3 bases, with 8 bases between. This CDR3 has 12 amino acids. The CDR3 nucleotides read TGTGCCTGGAGGTGGGAAGACTATGGCTACACCTTC. It is translated as CAWRWEDYGYTF.

Points on this clone: This sample includes further DNA sequences coding for the same CDR3. This chain links TRBV9 with TRBJ2-2, with D perhaps assigned TRBD1 or TRBD2 (6 bases each). This CDR3 is built from 14 residues. Trimming stripped 4 bases from V and 9 bases from J, with 16 bases between. Germline assignment: CDR1 SGDLS and CDR2 YYNGEE. CDR3 nucleotide sequence: TGTGCCAGCAGCCGTCCCGGGGGCGAGAGGGAGCTGTTTTTT. It encodes CASSRPGGERELFF.

This clone appeared once. The chain links TRBV2 to TRBJ2-2, with unresolved D. Trimming stripped 0 bases from V and 1 base from J, with 9 bases between. Germline-derived CDR1 and CDR2 are SNHLY and FYNNEI. The CDR3 has 16 residues. CDR3: CASSEASPRNTGELFF. CDR3 in DNA: TGTGCCAGCAGTGAAGCTTCTCCTCGGAACACCGGGGAGCTGTTTTTT. Based on the CDR3 plus reference TRBV2 and TRBJ2-2, the full variable domain is EPEVTQTPSHQVTQMGQEVILRCVPISNHLYFYWYRQILGQKVEFLVSFYNNEISEKSEIFDDQFSVERPDGSNFTLKIRSTKLEDSAMYFCASSEASPRNTGELFFGEGSRLTVL.

The V call is TRBV4-1, the J call TRBJ1-4; 7 positions agree with TRBD1. V lost 4 bases to trimming and J lost 8 bases; unmatched junction nucleotides: 10. Per the germline V gene, CDR1 is MGHRA and CDR2 is YSYEKL. The CDR3 totals 15 residues. DNA of the CDR3: TGCGCCAGCAGCCCGACAGGGCAGGTCTGGGAAAAACTGTTTTTT. It is translated as CASSPTGQVWEKLFF.

This clone was seen only a few times. V is TRBV4-2 and J is TRBJ1-2; 8 bases are a match to TRBD1. The junction had 10 bases not matched to a gene; V was cut back by 1 base and J by 3 bases. From germline, CDR1 is LGHNA and CDR2 YNFKEQ. CDR3 length: 17 amino acids. The CDR3 DNA reads as TGTGCCAGCAGCCAAGCGGGAAGCAGGGGGCTTGACTATGGCTACACCTTC. It yields the protein CASSQAGSRGLDYGYTF.

The chain links TRBV9 to TRBJ2-2; the match to TRBD1 covers 7 bases. Trimming at V came to 4 bases and at J to 5 bases, leaving 14 bases not matched to a gene. The germline V gene encodes CDR1 SGDLS and CDR2 YYNGEE. This CDR3 region has 17 residues. The CDR3 DNA is TGTGCCAGCAGCAACAATCATCCGGGACAGAAAACCGGGGAGCTGTTTTTT. As protein: CASSNNHPGQKTGELFF.

The V gene is TRBV27, the J gene TRBJ1-6; weak D call: TRBD1 (5 bases). CDR3 length: 13 residues. Trimming stripped 6 bases from V and 14 bases from J, with 17 bases between. Germline assignment: CDR1 MNHEY and CDR2 SMNVEV (reference sequence). CDR3 coding DNA: TGTGCCAGCAGGGGGGGAAATGGACCATCCCTCCACTTT. Translating gives CASRGGNGPSLHF.

The CDR3 reads CASSLSAGSNYGYTF. In DNA form, the CDR3 reads TGTGCCAGCAGTTTATCGGCGGGTTCTAACTATGGCTACACCTTC. The chain recombines TRBV27 with TRBJ1-2, with no clear D. This CDR3 spans 15 amino acids. Germline CDR1 and CDR2: MNHEY and SMNVEV (reference sequence). V was shortened by 0 bases and J by 0 bases, with 8 bases between the two germline ends.

The rearrangement joins TRBV29-1 to TRBJ1-1; tentative D call: TRBD1 (5 bases). Germline assignment: CDR1 SQVTM and CDR2 ANQGSEA. The CDR3 is 12 amino acids. The germline V and J ends were trimmed by 4 bases and 3 bases, with 9 bases remaining between them. The CDR3 DNA reads as TGCAGCGTTGGCAGAGGGGACACTGAAGCTTTCTTT. Translating gives CSVGRGDTEAFF.

The rearrangement joins TRBV11-3 to TRBJ2-3; D possibly uses TRBD1 or TRBD2 (5 bases each). The CDR3 runs 15 residues. Trimming left V 3 bases short and J 5 bases short, with 15 bases between. Germline assignment: CDR1 SGHNT and CDR2 YENEEA. The CDR3 DNA is TGTGCCAGCAGCTTCGACGAGGGGTGGGTAGATACGCAGTATTTT. Amino acids: CASSFDEGWVDTQYF.

This clone showed up just a few times. The chain has TRBV14 and TRBJ2-1; weak D call: TRBD1 (6 bases). The germline V gene encodes CDR1 SGHDN and CDR2 FVKESK. Trimming pared 2 bases from V and 5 bases from J, leaving 13 bases between. The CDR3 consists of 15 residues. The CDR3 protein is CASSQQTGWDNEQFF. The CDR3 bases are TGTGCCAGCAGCCAACAGACAGGATGGGACAATGAGCAGTTCTTC.

The chain combines TRBV19 with TRBJ1-2, with 7 bases aligning to TRBD1. From germline, CDR1 is LNHDA and CDR2 SQIVND (reference sequence). J lost 1 base, V lost 1 base, and 6 bases had no gene match. The CDR3 loop spans 16 amino acids. CDR3 region: CASSIGQGSVNYGYTF. Written as DNA, the CDR3 is TGTGCCAGTAGTATAGGACAGGGTAGTGTTAACTATGGCTACACCTTC.

The rearrangement joins TRBV2 to TRBJ1-3; a possible D gene is TRBD1 (5 bases). In germline, CDR1 is SNHLY, CDR2 FYNNEI. V dropped 2 bases and J dropped 2 bases, with 10 bases sitting between them. The CDR3 has 15 amino acids. CDR3 sequence (DNA): TGTGCCAGCAGTGAACAGGGCCAGGCTGGAAACACCATATATTTT. Translation gives CASSEQGQAGNTIYF.

This clone occurred a few times. The chain couples TRBV7-3 to TRBJ2-1; D remains ambiguous. The CDR3 is 15 amino acids. V lost 0 bases and J 0 bases, leaving 6 bases between the germline ends. Per the germline V gene, CDR1 is SGHTA and CDR2 is FQGTGA. The CDR3 reads CASSLTHSSYNEQFF. As DNA, the CDR3 is TGTGCCAGCAGCTTAACTCATAGCTCCTACAATGAGCAGTTCTTC.

The chain employs TRBV6-5 and TRBJ1-2; a weak D match, TRBD1 (5 bases). The CDR3 covers 12 residues. Germline assignment: CDR1 MNHEY and CDR2 SVGAGI. Trimming took off 2 bases at V and 7 bases at J, with 8 bases between the two ends. The CDR3 region is CASSYQGSGYTF. CDR3 coding DNA: TGTGCCAGCAGTTACCAGGGAAGTGGCTACACCTTC.

The chain combines TRBV9 with TRBJ2-3; a weak D match, TRBD2 (6 bases). V was pared by 2 bases and J by 6 bases, with 13 bases between. From germline, CDR1 is SGDLS and CDR2 YYNGEE. The CDR3 is made up of 14 amino acids. CDR3 in amino acids: CASSVGGWGDTQYF. The CDR3 coding sequence is TGTGCCAGCAGCGTTGGGGGGTGGGGCGATACGCAGTATTTT.

This clone was seen a handful of times. The V call is TRBV6-1, the J call TRBJ1-3, with 9 bases lining up with TRBD1. From germline, CDR1 is MNHNS and CDR2 SASEGT. CDR3 length: 16 residues. With 1 base clipped from V and 9 bases from J, the junction kept 10 bases outside the gene matches. The CDR3 sequence is CASSEVWRTGEGTIYF. The CDR3 nucleotides read TGTGCCAGCAGTGAAGTGTGGAGGACAGGGGAAGGCACCATATATTTT.

This rearrangement joins TRBV2 to TRBJ2-5, with TRBD2 identical over 11 bases. This CDR3 has 15 amino acids. Trimming at V came to 4 bases and at J to 5 bases, leaving 6 bases not matched to a gene. CDR1 is SNHLY and CDR2 is FYNNEI in the germline V gene. The CDR3 sequence is CASSVRLAGHETQYF. The CDR3 DNA reads TGTGCCAGCAGTGTCCGACTAGCGGGGCACGAGACCCAGTACTTC.

CDR3 in DNA: TGTGCCAGCAGTGATCTAGGCATTGCAACTAATGAAAAACTGTTTTTT. Amino acid sequence: CASSDLGIATNEKLFF. This chain links TRBV2 with TRBJ1-4; no clear D. The V end lost 3 bases, the J end lost 0 bases, and 11 bases lay between the germline ends. CDR3 size: 16 residues. Looked up from germline, CDR1 is SNHLY and CDR2 is FYNNEI. Drawing the rest from reference TRBV2 and TRBJ1-4, the complete variable domain is EPEVTQTPSHQVTQMGQEVILRCVPISNHLYFYWYRQILGQKVEFLVSFYNNEISEKSEIFDDQFSVERPDGSNFTLKIRSTKLEDSAMYFCASSDLGIATNEKLFFGSGTQLSVL.

The genes are TRBV5-1 and TRBJ2-1, with 7 bases that match TRBD1. Trimming removed 7 bases from V and 5 bases from J; junction bases left unmatched: 3. CDR1 and CDR2 (germline): SGHRS, YFSETQ. The CDR3 extends over 12 amino acids. The CDR3 reads CASGQVNNEQFF. CDR3 DNA: TGCGCCAGCGGACAGGTCAACAATGAGCAGTTCTTC. Filled out from reference TRBV5-1 and TRBJ2-1, the complete variable domain reads KAGVTQTPRYLIKTRGQQVTLSCSPISGHRSVSWYQQTPGQGLQFLFEYFSETQRNKGNFPGRFSGRQFSNSRSEMNVSTLELGDSALYLCASGQVNNEQFFGPGTRLTVL.

This clone was seen more than once but under ten times. The CDR3 DNA follows: TGTGCCAGCAGAAAGGGGGTAGGCGGTTATGGCTACACCTTC. Translated, it gives CASRKGVGGYGYTF. This chain connects TRBV27 to TRBJ1-2; tentative D call: TRBD1 (6 bases). V was shortened by 6 bases and J by 5 bases, with 16 bases between the two germline ends. Germline V gene lookup returns CDR1 MNHEY and CDR2 SMNVEV (reference sequence). The CDR3 extends over 14 amino acids.

This clone occurred a few times. CDR3 in DNA: TGTGCCAGCAGCTTTTGGGGGACCAGCTCCTATAATTCACCCCTCCACTTT. Translating gives CASSFWGTSSYNSPLHF. The chain has TRBV5-6 and TRBJ1-6, with D possibly being TRBD1 (5 bases). Germline V gene lookup returns CDR1 SGHDT and CDR2 YYEEEE. The CDR3 spans 17 residues. Trimming cost V 2 bases and J 0 bases, with 12 bases left between them.

The V gene is TRBV5-6, the J gene TRBJ1-2, with 7 bases that match TRBD1. The CDR3 consists of 15 residues. Unmatched junction bases numbered 4, after V lost 0 bases and J lost 2 bases. CDR1 and CDR2 (germline): SGHDT, YYEEEE. The CDR3: CASSLGGGSNYGYTF. The CDR3 DNA sequence: TGTGCCAGCAGCTTGGGAGGGGGCTCGAACTATGGCTACACCTTC.

This clone was observed a handful of times. The chain joins TRBV5-1 to TRBJ2-2; TRBD1 matches 7 bases. Germline CDR1 SGHRS, CDR2 YFSETQ. This CDR3 region has 17 residues. V lost 6 bases and J lost 0; bases outside the gene matches: 11. CDR3 region: CASIFPPGQTNTGELFF. The CDR3 coding sequence is TGCGCCAGCATTTTTCCGCCGGGACAGACGAACACCGGGGAGCTGTTTTTT.

The CDR3 sequence: CASSRTSGNTGELFF. In DNA, the CDR3 is TGTGCCAGCAGTCGGACTAGCGGGAACACCGGGGAGCTGTTTTTT. The chain couples TRBV5-5 to TRBJ2-2, with TRBD2 matching over 10 bases. The CDR3 covers 15 residues. The V and J ends lost 5 bases and 1 base, in that order; junction bases with no gene match: 2. Germline lookup yields CDR1 SGHKS and CDR2 YYEKEE (reference sequence).

This clone has more than one count but fewer than ten. The chain couples TRBV7-9 to TRBJ1-5; no reliable D call. The CDR3 has 13 residues. V was shortened by 5 bases and J by 4 bases, with 9 bases between the two germline ends. CDR1 is SEHNR, CDR2 FQNEAQ, per germline (reference sequence). This chain's CDR3 is CASSHGRNQPQHF. The CDR3 DNA reads as TGTGCCAGCAGCCACGGAAGGAATCAGCCCCAGCATTTT.

The chain recombines TRBV4-2 with TRBJ1-6; 9 nucleotides match TRBD1. Germline loops: CDR1 LGHNA, CDR2 YNFKEQ. J was trimmed by 5 bases and V by 3 bases; bases with no gene match: 5. There are 16 residues in the CDR3. CDR3 protein: CASSQAGTGNNSPLHF. The CDR3 DNA reads as TGTGCCAGCAGCCAGGCCGGGACAGGGAATAATTCACCCCTCCACTTT.

The genes are TRBV18 and TRBJ1-2; perhaps TRBD1 as D (6 bases). The CDR3 extends over 14 amino acids. Between the trimmed V and J ends, which lost 6 bases and 0 bases, there was a span of 11 bases. CDR1 is KGHSH and CDR2 is LQKENI in the germline V gene. The DNA of the CDR3 is TGTGCCAGCTCGCCTGGACAGTCTAACTATGGCTACACCTTC. Its protein product is CASSPGQSNYGYTF.

The gene calls are TRBV7-6 and TRBJ1-5, with D perhaps matching TRBD1 (5 bases). V was trimmed by 0 bases and J by 4 bases, leaving 22 bases between them. The CDR3 contains 19 residues. Germline V gene sequence: CDR1 SGHVS, CDR2 FNYEAQ. The CDR3 spells CASSLAPSGGVGGNQPQHF. The CDR3 nucleotides are TGTGCCAGCAGCTTAGCCCCTTCGGGAGGGGTTGGGGGAAATCAGCCCCAGCATTTT.